This entry is about one TCR beta chain. The target antigen is unknown. V lost 6 bases and J 1 base, leaving 18 bases between the germline ends. This CDR3 has 17 amino acids. Germline V lookup: CDR1 MRHNA, CDR2 SNTAGT. TCRdb's table, derived via immunoSEQ multiplex PCR, lists solely in-frame clones and lacks some. The repertoire holds some 300,000 clones, roughly 80% seen once, with 5% to 7% in the top ten. This entry comes from a study of cytotoxic CD8 clonotypes in ibrutinib-treated CLL. Overall study findings and caveats: Sampling times differed between sustained-remission and progressing patients. Clonality correlated strongly with circulating CD8+ T cells and exceeded age-matched healthy donors at baseline.

This chain connects TRBV6-4 to TRBJ2-2; maybe TRBD1 (6 bases). This clonotype was sampled from a human donor with chronic lymphocytic leukemia. The material sequenced was PBMCs, taken before ibrutinib treatment. The DNA of the CDR3 is TGTGCCAGCAGGGGAACAGGGCGTTCGGGGAACACCGGGGAGCTGTTTTTT. It codes for CASRGTGRSGNTGELFF.